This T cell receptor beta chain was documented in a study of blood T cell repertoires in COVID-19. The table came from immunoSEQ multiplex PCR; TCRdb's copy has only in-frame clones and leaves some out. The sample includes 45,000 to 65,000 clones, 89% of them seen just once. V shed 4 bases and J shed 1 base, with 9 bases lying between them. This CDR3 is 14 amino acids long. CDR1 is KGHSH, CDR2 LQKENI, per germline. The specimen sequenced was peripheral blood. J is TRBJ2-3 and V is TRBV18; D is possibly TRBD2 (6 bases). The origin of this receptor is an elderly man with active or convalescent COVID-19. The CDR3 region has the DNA TGTGCCAGCTCACTGGGGACTCGCACAGATACGCAGTATTTT. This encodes CASSLGTRTDTQYF.